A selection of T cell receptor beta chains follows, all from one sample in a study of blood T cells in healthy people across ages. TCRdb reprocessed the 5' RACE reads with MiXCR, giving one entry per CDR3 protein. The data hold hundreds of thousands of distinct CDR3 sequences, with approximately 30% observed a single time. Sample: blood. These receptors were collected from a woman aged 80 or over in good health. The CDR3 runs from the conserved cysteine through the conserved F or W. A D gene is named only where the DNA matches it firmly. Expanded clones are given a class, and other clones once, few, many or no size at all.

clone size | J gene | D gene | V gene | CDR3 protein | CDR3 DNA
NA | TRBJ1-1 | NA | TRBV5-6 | CASSWLGAMNTEAFF | TGTGCCAGCAGCTGGTTGGGAGCTATGAACACTGAAGCTTTCTTT
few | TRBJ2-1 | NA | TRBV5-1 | CASSQRGGNEQFF | TGCGCCAGCAGCCAGCGTGGGGGCAATGAGCAGTTCTTC
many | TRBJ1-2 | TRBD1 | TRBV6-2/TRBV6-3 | CASTLTGGNYGYTF | TGTGCCAGCACCCTGACAGGGGGGAACTATGGCTACACCTTC
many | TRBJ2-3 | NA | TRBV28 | CASSLGGTKGSTDTQYF | TGTGCCAGCAGCCTAGGGGGAACAAAGGGGAGCACAGATACGCAGTATTTT
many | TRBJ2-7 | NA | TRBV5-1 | CASSLGGVTSYEQYF | TGCGCCAGCAGCTTGGGCGGGGTCACTTCCTACGAGCAGTACTTC
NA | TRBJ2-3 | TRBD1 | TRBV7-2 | CASRKDRGASTDTQYF | TGTGCCAGCAGAAAAGACAGGGGTGCGAGCACAGATACGCAGTATTTT
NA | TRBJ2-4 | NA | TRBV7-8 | CASSPPFRDIAKNIQYF | TGTGCCAGCAGCCCGCCCTTCCGGGATATAGCCAAAAACATTCAGTACTTC
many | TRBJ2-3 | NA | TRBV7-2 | CASRLQQTDTQYF | TGTGCCAGCAGGTTACAGCAAACAGATACGCAGTATTTT
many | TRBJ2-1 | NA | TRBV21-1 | CASSAAPRGQPLYNEQFF | TGTGCCAGCAGCGCTGCCCCCAGGGGGCAACCCCTCTACAATGAGCAGTTCTTC
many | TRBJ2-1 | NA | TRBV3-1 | CASSQMPSSYNEQFF | TGTGCCAGCAGCCAAATGCCTAGCTCCTACAATGAGCAGTTCTTC
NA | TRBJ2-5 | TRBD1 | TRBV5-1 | CASSLSGTGVETQYF | TGCGCCAGCAGCTTGAGCGGGACAGGGGTCGAGACCCAGTACTTC
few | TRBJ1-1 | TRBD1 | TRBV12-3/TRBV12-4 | CASSSEGGDTEAFF | TGTGCCAGCAGTTCTGAAGGGGGCGACACTGAAGCTTTCTTT
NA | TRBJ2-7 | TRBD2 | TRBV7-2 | CASSLATSGGDSYNEQYF | TGTGCCAGCAGCTTAGCGACCAGCGGGGGGGACTCCTACAATGAGCAGTACTTC
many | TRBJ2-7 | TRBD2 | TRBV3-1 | CASSPFGGGEGEQYF | TGTGCCAGCAGCCCCTTCGGGGGGGGGGAGGGCGAGCAGTACTTC
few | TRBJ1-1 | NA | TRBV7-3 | CASSFSQGNTEAFF | TGTGCCAGCAGCTTCTCTCAAGGGAACACTGAAGCTTTCTTT
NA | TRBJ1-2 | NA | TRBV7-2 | CASSFRPDYGYTF | TGTGCCAGCAGTTTCCGTCCCGACTATGGCTACACCTTC
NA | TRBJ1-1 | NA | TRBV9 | CASSVILGAEAFF | TGTGCCAGCAGCGTAATCTTGGGAGCTGAAGCTTTCTTT
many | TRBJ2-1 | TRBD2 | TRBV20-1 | CSADLASGVINEQFF | TGCAGTGCTGACCTGGCTAGCGGGGTGATCAATGAGCAGTTCTTC
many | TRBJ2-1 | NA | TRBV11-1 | CASSRDFLEGEQFF | TGTGCCAGCAGCCGGGACTTTTTAGAGGGTGAGCAGTTCTTC
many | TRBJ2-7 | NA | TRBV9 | CASSAGGSPYEQYF | TGTGCCAGCAGCGCGGGGGGCTCCCCCTACGAGCAGTACTTC
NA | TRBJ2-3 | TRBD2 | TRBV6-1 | CASRGGYTDTQYF | TGTGCCAGCAGGGGAGGGTACACAGATACGCAGTATTTT
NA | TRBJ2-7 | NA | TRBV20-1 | CSAPTGSEQYF | TGCAGTGCTCCTACAGGGAGCGAGCAGTACTTC
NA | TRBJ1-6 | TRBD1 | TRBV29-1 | CSVEAQGGSAHF | TGCAGCGTCGAAGCTCAGGGGGGATCGGCCCACTTT
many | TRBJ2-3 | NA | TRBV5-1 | CASSWGLGLTDTQYF | TGCGCCAGCAGCTGGGGACTCGGGTTGACGGATACGCAGTATTTT
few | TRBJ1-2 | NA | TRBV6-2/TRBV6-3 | CASSLPGRSPYGYTF | TGTGCCAGCAGCCTCCCGGGACGGAGCCCGTATGGCTACACCTTC
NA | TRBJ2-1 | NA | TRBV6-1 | CASSEFISSSYNEQFF | TGTGCCAGCAGTGAATTCATCTCGAGCTCCTACAATGAGCAGTTCTTC
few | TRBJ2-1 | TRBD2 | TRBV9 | CASSAGTRVRREQFF | TGTGCCAGCAGCGCCGGGACTAGAGTTCGGCGTGAGCAGTTCTTC
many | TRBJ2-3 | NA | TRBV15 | CATSREGPGTDTQYF | TGTGCCACCAGCAGAGAGGGTCCTGGCACAGATACGCAGTATTTT
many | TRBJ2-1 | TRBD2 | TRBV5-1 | CASNERGGYNEQFF | TGCGCCAGCAATGAGCGGGGGGGTTACAATGAGCAGTTCTTC
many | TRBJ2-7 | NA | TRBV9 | CASSEGGQSIYEQYF | TGTGCCAGCAGCGAGGGAGGACAGTCAATTTACGAGCAGTACTTC
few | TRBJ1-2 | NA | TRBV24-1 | CATSNGEGYTF | TGTGCCACCTCTAACGGCGAGGGCTACACCTTC
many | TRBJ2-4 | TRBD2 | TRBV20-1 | CSAREAGRKLKNIQYF | TGCAGTGCTAGAGAAGCGGGACGGAAACTCAAAAACATTCAGTACTTC
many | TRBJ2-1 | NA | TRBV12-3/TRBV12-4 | CASSFRKSDNEQFF | TGTGCCAGCAGTTTTAGAAAGAGCGATAATGAGCAGTTCTTC
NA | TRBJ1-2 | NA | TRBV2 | CASSETGLSNYGYTF | TGTGCCAGCAGTGAGACTGGACTAAGTAACTATGGCTACACCTTC
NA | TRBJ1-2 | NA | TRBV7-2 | CASSSKGGQGGGYTF | TGTGCCAGCAGCTCCAAGGGAGGTCAGGGCGGCGGCTACACCTTC
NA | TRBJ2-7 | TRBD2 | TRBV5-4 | CASSRAGLAVTSYEQYF | TGTGCCAGCAGCCGGGCCGGGCTAGCGGTTACGTCCTACGAGCAGTACTTC
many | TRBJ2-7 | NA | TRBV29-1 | CSVGPGSYEQYF | TGCAGCGTTGGACCCGGGTCCTACGAGCAGTACTTC
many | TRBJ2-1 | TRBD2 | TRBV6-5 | CASRLAGGQSYNEQFF | TGTGCCAGCAGGCTAGCGGGGGGCCAATCCTACAATGAGCAGTTCTTC
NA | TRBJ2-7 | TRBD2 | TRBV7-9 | CASSATSGRAREQYF | TGTGCCAGCAGCGCAACTAGCGGGAGGGCCCGCGAGCAGTACTTC
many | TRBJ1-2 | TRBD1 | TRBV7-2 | CASSLVVWRQGEGGYTF | TGTGCCAGCAGCTTAGTGGTCTGGAGACAGGGTGAAGGGGGCTACACCTTC
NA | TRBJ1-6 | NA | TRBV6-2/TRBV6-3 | CASSYSNGGNSPLHF | TGTGCCAGCAGTTACTCGAATGGGGGGAATTCACCCCTCCACTTT
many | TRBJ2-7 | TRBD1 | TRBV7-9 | CASSLAAGTGTYEQYF | TGTGCCAGCAGCTTAGCTGCCGGGACAGGGACCTACGAGCAGTACTTC
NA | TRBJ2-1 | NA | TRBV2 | CASSHREGLHNEQFF | TGTGCCAGCAGCCACAGGGAGGGACTCCACAATGAGCAGTTCTTC
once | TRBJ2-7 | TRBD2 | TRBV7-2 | CASSLETSGTYEQYF | TGTGCCAGCAGCTTAGAAACTAGCGGCACCTACGAGCAGTACTTC
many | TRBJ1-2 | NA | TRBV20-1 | CSARRQRNGYTF | TGCAGTGCTAGAAGACAGCGAAATGGCTACACCTTC
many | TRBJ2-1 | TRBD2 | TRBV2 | CASRKTSGGVNEQFF | TGTGCCAGCAGGAAGACTAGCGGGGGGGTAAATGAGCAGTTCTTC
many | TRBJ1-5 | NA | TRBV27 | CASSLGRYSNQPQHF | TGTGCCAGCAGTTTGGGACGCTATAGCAATCAGCCCCAGCATTTT
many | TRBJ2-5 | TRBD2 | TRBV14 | CASSQRGGGQETQYF | TGTGCCAGCAGCCAACGTGGCGGGGGCCAAGAGACCCAGTACTTC